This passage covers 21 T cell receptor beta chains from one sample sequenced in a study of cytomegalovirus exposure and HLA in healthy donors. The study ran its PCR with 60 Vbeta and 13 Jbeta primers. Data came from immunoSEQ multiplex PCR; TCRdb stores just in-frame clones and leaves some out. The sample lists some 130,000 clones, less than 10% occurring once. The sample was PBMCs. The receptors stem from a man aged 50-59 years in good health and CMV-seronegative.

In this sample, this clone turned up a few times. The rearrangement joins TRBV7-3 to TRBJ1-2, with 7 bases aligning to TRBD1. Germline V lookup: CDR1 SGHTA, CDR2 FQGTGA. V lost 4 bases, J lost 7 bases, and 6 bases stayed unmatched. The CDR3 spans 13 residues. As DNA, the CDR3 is TGTGCCAGCAGCTCCGACAGGGCTGCTGGCTACACCTTC. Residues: CASSSDRAAGYTF. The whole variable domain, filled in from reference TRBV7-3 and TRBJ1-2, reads GAGVSQTPSNKVTEKGKYVELRCDPISGHTALYWYRQSLGQGPEFLIYFQGTGAADDSGLPNDRFFAVRPEGSVSTLKIQRTERGDSAVYLCASSSDRAAGYTFGSGTRLTVV.

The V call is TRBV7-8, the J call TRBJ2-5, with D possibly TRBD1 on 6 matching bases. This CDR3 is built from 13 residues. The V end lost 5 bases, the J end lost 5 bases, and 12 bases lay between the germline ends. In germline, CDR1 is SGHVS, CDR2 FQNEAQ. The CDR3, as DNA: TGTGCCAGCAGCCGCAGGGGTACGGAGACCCAGTACTTC. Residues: CASSRRGTETQYF.

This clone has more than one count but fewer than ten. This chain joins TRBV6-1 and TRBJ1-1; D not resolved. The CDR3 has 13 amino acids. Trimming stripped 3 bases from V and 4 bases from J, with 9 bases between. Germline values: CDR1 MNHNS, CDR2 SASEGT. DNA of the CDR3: TGTGCCAGCAGTGAGGGCAGATCCACTGAAGCTTTCTTT. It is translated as CASSEGRSTEAFF.

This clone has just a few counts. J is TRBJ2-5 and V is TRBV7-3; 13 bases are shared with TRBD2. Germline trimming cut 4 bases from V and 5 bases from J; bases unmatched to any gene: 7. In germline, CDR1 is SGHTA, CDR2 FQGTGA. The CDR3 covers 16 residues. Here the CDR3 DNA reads TGTGCCAGCAGCTCGGGACTAGCGGGGCCGGGGGAGACCCAGTACTTC. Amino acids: CASSSGLAGPGETQYF.

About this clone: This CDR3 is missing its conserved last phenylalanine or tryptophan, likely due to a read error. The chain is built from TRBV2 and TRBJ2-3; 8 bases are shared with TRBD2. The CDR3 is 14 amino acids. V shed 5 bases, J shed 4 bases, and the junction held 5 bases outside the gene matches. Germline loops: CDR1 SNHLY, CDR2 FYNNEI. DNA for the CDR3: TGTGCCAGCAGTCGGGGGGGCAGCTCAGATACGCAGTATGTT. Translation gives CASSRGGSSDTQYV.

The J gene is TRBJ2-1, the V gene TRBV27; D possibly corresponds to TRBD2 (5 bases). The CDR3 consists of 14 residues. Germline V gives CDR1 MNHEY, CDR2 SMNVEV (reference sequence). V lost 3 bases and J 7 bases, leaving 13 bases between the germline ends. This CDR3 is CASSFMMGSNEQFF. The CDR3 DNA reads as TGTGCCAGCAGTTTCATGATGGGGAGTAATGAGCAGTTCTTC.

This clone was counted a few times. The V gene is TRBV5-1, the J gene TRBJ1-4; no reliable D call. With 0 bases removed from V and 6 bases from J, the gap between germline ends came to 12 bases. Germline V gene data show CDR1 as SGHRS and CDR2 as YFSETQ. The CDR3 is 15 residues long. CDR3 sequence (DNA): TGCGCCAGCAGCTTGGAAGGGCGGGTTTATGAAAAACTGTTTTTT. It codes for CASSLEGRVYEKLFF.

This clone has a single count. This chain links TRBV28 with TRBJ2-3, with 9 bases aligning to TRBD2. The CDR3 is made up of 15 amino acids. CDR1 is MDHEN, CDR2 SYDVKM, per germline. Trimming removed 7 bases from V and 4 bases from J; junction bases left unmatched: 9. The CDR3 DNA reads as TGTGCCAGCATCCCTAGCGGGATCCCTCCAGATACGCAGTATTTT. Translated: CASIPSGIPPDTQYF.

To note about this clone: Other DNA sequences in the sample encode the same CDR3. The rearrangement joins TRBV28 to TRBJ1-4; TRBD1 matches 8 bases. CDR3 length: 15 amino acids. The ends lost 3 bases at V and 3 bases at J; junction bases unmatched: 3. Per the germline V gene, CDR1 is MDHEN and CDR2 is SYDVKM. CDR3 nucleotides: TGTGCCAGCAGTTTGCAGGGGGCAGCTAATGAAAAACTGTTTTTT. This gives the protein CASSLQGAANEKLFF.

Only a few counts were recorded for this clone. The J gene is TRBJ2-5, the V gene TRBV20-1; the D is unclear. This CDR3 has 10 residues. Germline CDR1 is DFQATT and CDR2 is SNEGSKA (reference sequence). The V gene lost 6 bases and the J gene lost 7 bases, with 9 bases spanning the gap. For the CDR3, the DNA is TGCAGTGCCCTCCTCGGGACCCAGTACTTC. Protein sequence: CSALLGTQYF.

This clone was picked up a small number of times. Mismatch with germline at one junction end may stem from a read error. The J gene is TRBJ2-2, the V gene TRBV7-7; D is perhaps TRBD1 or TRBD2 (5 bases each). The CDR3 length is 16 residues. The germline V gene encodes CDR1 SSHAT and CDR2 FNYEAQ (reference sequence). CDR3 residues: CASSLASGPLTGELFF. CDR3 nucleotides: TGTGCTAGCAGCTTAGCGTCAGGGCCGCTCACCGGGGAGCTGTTTTTT.

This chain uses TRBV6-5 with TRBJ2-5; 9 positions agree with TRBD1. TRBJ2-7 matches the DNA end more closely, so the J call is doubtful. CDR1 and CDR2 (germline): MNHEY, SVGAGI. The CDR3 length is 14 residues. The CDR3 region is CASSPGTGPYEQYF. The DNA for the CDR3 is TGTGCCAGCAGCCCAGGGACAGGGCCCTACGAGCAGTACTTC.

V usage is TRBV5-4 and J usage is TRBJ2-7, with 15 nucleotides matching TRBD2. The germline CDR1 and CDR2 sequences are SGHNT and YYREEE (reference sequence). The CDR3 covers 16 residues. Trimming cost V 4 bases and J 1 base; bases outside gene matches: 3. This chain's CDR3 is CASSTGTSGRSYEQYF. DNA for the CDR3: TGTGCCAGCAGCACTGGGACTAGCGGGAGGTCCTACGAGCAGTACTTC.

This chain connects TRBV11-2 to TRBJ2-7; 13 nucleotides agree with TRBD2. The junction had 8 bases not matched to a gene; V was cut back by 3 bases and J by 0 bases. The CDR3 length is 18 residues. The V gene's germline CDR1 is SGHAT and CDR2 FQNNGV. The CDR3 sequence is CASSLVTSGGAGSYEQYF. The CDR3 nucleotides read TGTGCCAGCAGCTTGGTTACTAGCGGGGGGGCCGGCTCCTACGAGCAGTACTTC.

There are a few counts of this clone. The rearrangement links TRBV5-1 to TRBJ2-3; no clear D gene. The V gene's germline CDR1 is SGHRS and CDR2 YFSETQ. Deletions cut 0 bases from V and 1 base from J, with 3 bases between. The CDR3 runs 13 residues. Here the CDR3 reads CASSLGGTDTQYF. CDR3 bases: TGCGCCAGCAGCTTGGGAGGCACAGATACGCAGTATTTT.

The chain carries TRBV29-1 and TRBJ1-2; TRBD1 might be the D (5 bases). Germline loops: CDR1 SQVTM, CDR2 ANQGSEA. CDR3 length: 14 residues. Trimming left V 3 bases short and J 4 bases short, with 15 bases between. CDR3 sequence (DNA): TGCAGCGTTGAGATGGGGCAGAACCTCTATGGCTACACCTTC. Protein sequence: CSVEMGQNLYGYTF.

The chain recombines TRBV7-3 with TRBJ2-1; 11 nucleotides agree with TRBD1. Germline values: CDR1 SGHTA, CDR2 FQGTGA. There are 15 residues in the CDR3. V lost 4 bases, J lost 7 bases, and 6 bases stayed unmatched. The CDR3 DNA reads TGTGCCAGCAGCTCGGGGACAGGGGGTTGGAATGAGCAGTTCTTC. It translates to CASSSGTGGWNEQFF.

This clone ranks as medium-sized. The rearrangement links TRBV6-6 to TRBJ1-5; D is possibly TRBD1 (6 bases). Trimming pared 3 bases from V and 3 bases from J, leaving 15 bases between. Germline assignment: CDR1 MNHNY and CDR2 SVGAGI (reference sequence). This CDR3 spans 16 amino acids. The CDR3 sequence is CASSYTTGHNNQPQHF. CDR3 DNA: TGTGCCAGCAGTTATACCACGGGACACAACAATCAGCCCCAGCATTTT.

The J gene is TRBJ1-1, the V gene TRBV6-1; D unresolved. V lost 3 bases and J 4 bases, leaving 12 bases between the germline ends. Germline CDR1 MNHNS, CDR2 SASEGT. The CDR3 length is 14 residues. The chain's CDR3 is CASSDSWERTEAFF. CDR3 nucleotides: TGTGCCAGCAGTGATTCTTGGGAGCGCACTGAAGCTTTCTTT.

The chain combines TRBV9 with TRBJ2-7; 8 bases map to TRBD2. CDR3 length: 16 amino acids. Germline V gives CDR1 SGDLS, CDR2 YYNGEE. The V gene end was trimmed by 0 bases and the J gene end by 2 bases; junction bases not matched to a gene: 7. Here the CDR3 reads CASSVAPTSGAYEQYF. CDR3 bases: TGTGCCAGCAGCGTAGCTCCAACTAGCGGAGCCTACGAGCAGTACTTC.

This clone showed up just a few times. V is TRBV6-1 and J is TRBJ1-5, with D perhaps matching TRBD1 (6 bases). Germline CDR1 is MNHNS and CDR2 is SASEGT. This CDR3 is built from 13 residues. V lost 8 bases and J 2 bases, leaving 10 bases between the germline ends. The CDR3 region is CASSPGGNQPQHF. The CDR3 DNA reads TGTGCCAGCTCGCCAGGGGGCAATCAGCCCCAGCATTTT.